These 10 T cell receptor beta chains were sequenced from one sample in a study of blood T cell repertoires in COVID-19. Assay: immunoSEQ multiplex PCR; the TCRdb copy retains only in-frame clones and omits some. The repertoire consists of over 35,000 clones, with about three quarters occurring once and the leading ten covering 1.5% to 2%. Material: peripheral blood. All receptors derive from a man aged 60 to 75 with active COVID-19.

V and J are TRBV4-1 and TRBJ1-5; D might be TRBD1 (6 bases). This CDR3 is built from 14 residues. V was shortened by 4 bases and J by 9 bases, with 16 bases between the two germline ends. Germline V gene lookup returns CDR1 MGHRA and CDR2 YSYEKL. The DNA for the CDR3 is TGCGCCAGCAGCCCAACGGGGGGCCCGTGGCCCCAGCATTTT. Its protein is CASSPTGGPWPQHF.

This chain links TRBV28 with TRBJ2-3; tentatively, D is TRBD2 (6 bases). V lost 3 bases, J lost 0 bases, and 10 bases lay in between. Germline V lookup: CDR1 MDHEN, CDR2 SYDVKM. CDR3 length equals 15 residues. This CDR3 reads CASSFRETSTDTQYF. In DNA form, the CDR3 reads TGTGCCAGCAGTTTTCGGGAGACTAGCACAGATACGCAGTATTTT.

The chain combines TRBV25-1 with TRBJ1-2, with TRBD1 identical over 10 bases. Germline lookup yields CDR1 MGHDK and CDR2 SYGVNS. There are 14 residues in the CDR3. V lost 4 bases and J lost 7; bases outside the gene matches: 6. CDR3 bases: TGTGCCAGCAGTGCCACGACAGGGGGCGGTGGCTACACCTTC. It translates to CASSATTGGGGYTF.

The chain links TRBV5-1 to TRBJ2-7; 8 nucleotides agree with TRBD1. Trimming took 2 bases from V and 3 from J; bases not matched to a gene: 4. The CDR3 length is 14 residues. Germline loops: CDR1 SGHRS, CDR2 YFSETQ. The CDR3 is CASSFRQGIYEQYF. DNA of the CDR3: TGCGCCAGCAGCTTTCGACAGGGGATCTACGAGCAGTACTTC.

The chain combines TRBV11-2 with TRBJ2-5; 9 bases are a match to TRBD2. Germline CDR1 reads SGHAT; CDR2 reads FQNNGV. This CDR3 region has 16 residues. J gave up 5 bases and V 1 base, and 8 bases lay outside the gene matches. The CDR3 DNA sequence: TGTGCCAGCAGCTTAGTGGCCAGCGGGAGGCCGGAGACCCAGTACTTC. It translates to CASSLVASGRPETQYF. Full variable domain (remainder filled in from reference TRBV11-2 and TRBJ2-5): EAGVAQSPRYKIIEKRQSVAFWCNPISGHATLYWYQQILGQGPKLLIQFQNNGVVDDSQLPKDRFSAERLKGVDSTLKIQPAKLEDSAVYLCASSLVASGRPETQYFGPGTRLLVL.

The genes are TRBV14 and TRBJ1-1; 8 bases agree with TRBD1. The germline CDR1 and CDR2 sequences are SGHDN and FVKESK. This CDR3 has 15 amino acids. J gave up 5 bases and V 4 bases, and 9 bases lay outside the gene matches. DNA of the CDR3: TGTGCCAGCAGCCGCCTCGGACAGGGAACGACTGAAGCTTTCTTT. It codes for CASSRLGQGTTEAFF.

Here the CDR3 reads CASSAPGRVGEKLFF. The CDR3 DNA follows: TGTGCCAGCAGCGCGCCAGGGCGCGTCGGTGAAAAACTGTTTTTT. The rearrangement uses TRBV3-1 (or the pseudogene TRBV3-2) and TRBJ1-4, with D perhaps TRBD1 (5 bases). Germline V lookup: CDR1 LGHDT, CDR2 YNNKEL (reference sequence). CDR3 length equals 15 residues. Trimming left V 5 bases short and J 7 bases short, with 17 bases between.

CDR3 sequence reads: CATSRDSTVYEAFF. The CDR3 bases are TGTGCCACCAGCAGAGATAGTACAGTATATGAAGCTTTCTTT. V usage is TRBV15 and J usage is TRBJ1-1; D gene uncertain. The length of the CDR3 is 14 residues. V was shortened by 0 bases and J by 7 bases, with 12 bases between the two germline ends. Germline V lookup: CDR1 LNHNV, CDR2 YYDKDF (reference sequence).

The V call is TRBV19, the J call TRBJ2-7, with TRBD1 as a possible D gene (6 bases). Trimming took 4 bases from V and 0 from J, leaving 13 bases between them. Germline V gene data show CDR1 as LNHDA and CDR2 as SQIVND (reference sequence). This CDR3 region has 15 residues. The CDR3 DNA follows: TGTGCCAGTAGTAAGGACAGCATCAGCTCCTACGAGCAGTACTTC. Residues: CASSKDSISSYEQYF.

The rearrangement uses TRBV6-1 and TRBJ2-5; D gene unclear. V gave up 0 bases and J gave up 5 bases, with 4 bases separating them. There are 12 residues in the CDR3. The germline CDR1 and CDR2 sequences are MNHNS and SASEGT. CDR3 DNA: TGTGCCAGCAGTGAAGCGCGCGAGACCCAGTACTTC. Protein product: CASSEARETQYF.